One TCR beta chain is described in this entry. Its antigen has not been determined. Base qualities are not provided; no much larger clone lies one nucleotide away. The CDR3 starts with the cysteine, ends with the phenylalanine, and has 15 residues. The read is trimmed to its CDR3 DNA, 45 bases read in frame from base 1. From V the trimming removes 4 bases and from J it removes 2 bases, while the gene matches leave 5 bases of the junction unaccounted for. Based on the germline V gene, the CDR1 and CDR2 sequences are SGDLS and YYNGEE. The CDR3 regions of human TCRbeta chains were subjected to immunosequencing. On the authors' methods: TCRs in the repertoires were compared against a reference library of SARS-CoV-2-specific TCRs that had been generated with the MIRA antigen-specificity platform. Breadth was defined as the fraction of unique TCRs that were SARS-CoV-2-associated. Depth was defined as the fraction of total T cells that were SARS-CoV-2-associated. Using the MIRA data, each spike-specific TCR was assigned both to the spike region to which the TCR was reactive and to a CD4 or CD8 class. Log10-transformed breadth and depth values were compared by one-way ANOVA with Sidak's multiple comparisons tests. The clones in this table, taken by TCRdb from immuneACCESS, are in-frame only. Not every clone is retained; where verified, under half of the shortfall comes from an unresolved V gene, and the cause of the rest is unknown. For V, J and clone size, that table is used; D and trimming come from the DNA. The sample records approximately 150,000 clones, roughly 90% of which are singletons. The ten largest clones take up 2.5% to 3% of the sample.

This sample is drawn from a study of T cell responses to AZD1222 COVID-19 vaccine (dated by TCRdb to about 2021). Context from the whole study: AZD1222 recipients given second doses at about 4 weeks or at about 12 weeks were pooled, since spike-specific TCR depth and breadth were not found to differ between the two schedules. TCR sequencing covered about 230 trial participants: 200 to 220 given two doses of AZD1222 and approximately 26 given two doses of MenACWY control vaccine. Trial participants were enrolled by age into 18-55, 56-69 and 70-plus year subgroups, with approximately 160, 26 and 62 TCR-sequenced participants respectively. Broad study findings and their caveats: Because no day 14 peak-response samples were available, the repertoires could be characterized only after the peak T cell response. In the small 56-69-year group, the increase in depth fell short of significance, most likely because of low power. After two AZD1222 doses, both the breadth and the depth of spike-specific TCRs were significantly higher than at day 0 and than in MenACWY recipients. Conclusions about previously exposed vaccinees are limited, since just six or seven AZD1222 recipients were seropositive for SARS-CoV-2 at baseline. CD4 TCRs associated with the vaccine covered the entire spike protein, and the dominant responses were in regions 160-218 and 743-854. Participants were mostly white British, with more females than males. The authors suggested clonal diversity may have been underestimated. Nearly half of unique spike-specific TCRs reportedly recognized epitopes outside regions mutated in the B.1.351 and B.1.1.7 variants.

According to the study, the label for this sample's time point signals: baseline before first vaccination. Vaccinee samples were obtained from the UK trials COV001 and COV002, which included a single-blind randomized controlled phase 2/3 trial of AZD1222 (ChAdOx1 nCoV-19) in healthy adults. For TCRbeta chain sequencing, PBMC samples were collected from trial participants at day 0 and at day 28 after the second dose. The clonotype was recovered from an adult in good health. The sequence joins TRBV9 to TRBJ2-1; TRBD2 aligns with 8 central bases. This sample comprised peripheral blood, obtained on day 0 of AZD1222 vaccination. The DNA sequence follows: TGTGCCAGCAGCAGGGGACTAGGCGCCTACAATGAGCAGTTCTTC. This translates into CASSRGLGAYNEQFF.